The entry below describes one T cell receptor (beta chain). Germline V lookup: CDR1 SGHNT, CDR2 YYREEE (reference sequence). The CDR3 spans 14 residues. Unmatched junction bases numbered 5, after V lost 5 bases and J lost 2 bases. Some clones are missing from TCRdb's copy, which holds only in-frame ones; the method was immunoSEQ multiplex PCR. This table has more than 85,000 clones, about 94% appearing once. The sample belongs to a study of T cell changes during pregnancy in multiple sclerosis. The chain links TRBV5-4 to TRBJ2-7, with 9 nucleotides matching TRBD1. The clonotype was recovered from a female donor with multiple sclerosis, enrolled in a pregnancy study. The material was peripheral blood, obtained before pregnancy. The CDR3 protein is CASRDGTGTYEQYF. The CDR3 DNA is TGTGCCAGCAGGGATGGGACAGGGACCTACGAGCAGTACTTC.